A selection of T cell receptor beta chains follows, all from one sample in a study of vaccination effects on CD4 cells after COVID-19. For these TCRs, the target antigens are not known. The assay was immunoSEQ multiplex PCR, and TCRdb's table has in-frame clones only and misses some. This sample has tens of thousands of clones, with 71% found just once. The sequenced sample was CD4+ T cells from PBMCs cultured with HCoV-OC43 spike peptides, obtained before COVID-19 vaccination. Every receptor here comes from a human donor who received a COVID-19 vaccine. CDR3s include the opening cysteine and the closing phenylalanine or tryptophan. A D gene is named only where the DNA matches it firmly. Rows give clone size only sometimes, using once, few, many, or a class for an expanded clone.

V gene	clone size	D gene	J gene	CDR3 DNA	CDR3 protein
TRBV5-1	NA	NA	TRBJ2-2	TGCGCCAGTCAGAACACCGGGGAGCTGTTTTTT	CASQNTGELFF
TRBV2	few	NA	TRBJ2-1	TGTGCCAGCAGGGAGGACTCCCTCTCCTACAATGAGCAGTTCTTC	CASREDSLSYNEQFF
TRBV4-1	NA	TRBD1	TRBJ2-5	TGCGCCAGCAGCCAAGGGCCTTCCCGGGACAGCCCCAAGGGAGAGACCCAGTACTTC	CASSQGPSRDSPKGETQYF
TRBV2	NA	NA	TRBJ1-5	TGTGCCAGCAGTGACCGGACTTATAGCAATCAGCCCCAGCATTTT	CASSDRTYSNQPQHF
TRBV6-5	NA	NA	TRBJ2-3	TGTGCCAGCAGTTACCGCCGCGGAGTTTCAGATACGCAGTATTTT	CASSYRRGVSDTQYF
TRBV10-1	few	TRBD1	TRBJ1-1	TGCGCCAGCCGACAGGGAACGAACACTGAAGCTTTCTTT	CASRQGTNTEAFF
TRBV20-1	NA	NA	TRBJ1-2	TGCAGTGGAGCTGGCTATGGCTACACCTTC	CSGAGYGYTF
TRBV7-9	NA	NA	TRBJ1-2	TGTGCCAGCAGCGGAGGGGCAGGGAGTGGCTACACCTTC	CASSGGAGSGYTF
TRBV24-1	few	TRBD1	TRBJ1-1	TGTGCCACCAGGGACAGGGTGGACACTGAAGCTTTCTTT	CATRDRVDTEAFF
TRBV6-1	NA	NA	TRBJ1-5	TGTGCCAGCAGTGAAGATAGTTGGGAGGGGGTCAATCAGCCCCAGCATTTT	CASSEDSWEGVNQPQHF
TRBV15	NA	TRBD1	TRBJ1-4	TGTGCCACCAGCAGCACAGGGGGCACCTCTAATGAAAAACTGTTTTTT	CATSSTGGTSNEKLFF
TRBV5-1	NA	TRBD1	TRBJ1-1	TGCGCCAGCCAAGCGGGACAGACGAACACTGAAGCTTTCTTT	CASQAGQTNTEAFF
TRBV1	NA	NA	TRBJ1-5	TGCACCAGCAGCCAAGATCTAAGGGGACAGCCCCAGCATTTT	CTSSQDLRGQPQHF
TRBV10-3	NA	TRBD2	TRBJ2-1	TGTGCCATCAGTACCGGGACTAGCGGGAGAGTATTTGGTGAGCAGTTCTTC	CAISTGTSGRVFGEQFF
TRBV6-5	few	TRBD2	TRBJ2-5	TGTGCCAGCAGTCCGCTAGCGGGGGGAGGAGAGACCCAGTACTTC	CASSPLAGGGETQYF
TRBV19	NA	NA	TRBJ2-1	TGTGCCAGTGAAACCAGGGGTTTTGAGGAGCAGTTCTTC	CASETRGFEEQFF
TRBV18	NA	NA	TRBJ1-5	TGTGCCAGCTCACCATGGGGTAACAATCAGCCCCAGCATTTT	CASSPWGNNQPQHF
TRBV6-1	NA	TRBD1	TRBJ1-5	TGTGCCAGCAGTGCCCTACGGGCAGGGGGTGTCAATCAGCCCCAGCATTTT	CASSALRAGGVNQPQHF
TRBV5-1	few	NA	TRBJ1-1	TGCGCCAGCAAAAGGGAGCAATTGAACACTGAAGCTTTCTTT	CASKREQLNTEAFF
TRBV18	NA	TRBD2	TRBJ2-1	TGTGCCAGCTCACCGGGGACTAGCGGGAGCGGAGGTGAGCAGTTCTTC	CASSPGTSGSGGEQFF
TRBV5-1	NA	NA	TRBJ2-1	TGCGCCAGCAGCCCCCCCCTAACGGGGAACAATGAGCAGTTCTTC	CASSPPLTGNNEQFF
TRBV5-4	NA	TRBD2	TRBJ2-5	TGTGCCAGCAGCTTGCGACTAGCGGGAGCGAGAGAGACCCAGTACTTC	CASSLRLAGARETQYF
TRBV5-6	NA	NA	TRBJ2-6	TGTGCCAGCAGCTTGGCGGGTCCAGGGGCCAACGTCCTGACTTTC	CASSLAGPGANVLTF
TRBV30	NA	NA	TRBJ1-6	TGTGCCTGGAAGGGAACGTCAAGCTCCTATAATTCACCCCTCCACTTT	CAWKGTSSSYNSPLHF
TRBV7-9	NA	TRBD1	TRBJ2-1	TGTGCCAGCAGCTTAGGGGACAGGGCCCACAATGAGCAGTTCTTC	CASSLGDRAHNEQFF
TRBV12-5	NA	NA	TRBJ1-1	TGTGCTAGTGGTTTGACCTTACAGCCCTTGAACACTGAAGCTTTCTTT	CASGLTLQPLNTEAFF
TRBV2	few	TRBD2	TRBJ2-2	TGTGCCAGCGATCGGCTAGCGGGAGCCGGGGAGCTGTTTTTT	CASDRLAGAGELFF
TRBV29-1	medium-sized	TRBD1	TRBJ2-4	TGCAGCGTGACGACAGGGGAGAACATTCAGTACTTC	CSVTTGENIQYF
TRBV7-2	NA	NA	TRBJ2-2	TGTGCCAGCAGCTTAGGACCAACGAACACCGGGGAGCTGTTTTTT	CASSLGPTNTGELFF
TRBV3-1/TRBV3-2	NA	NA	TRBJ2-2	TGTGCCAGCAGCCAAGGGCAGAACCATGCGAACACCGGGGAGCTGTTTTTT	CASSQGQNHANTGELFF
TRBV6-2/TRBV6-3	NA	NA	TRBJ2-5	TGTGCCAGCAGTTACCCAGGGGCCTCGGAGACCCAGTACTTC	CASSYPGASETQYF
TRBV2	NA	NA	TRBJ2-1	TGTGCCAGCGGAGCGCGATACTACAATGAGCAGTTCTTC	CASGARYYNEQFF
TRBV5-8	NA	TRBD1	TRBJ1-2	TGTGCCAGCAGCAACGGGGACAGGGTCTCGGGCTACACCTTC	CASSNGDRVSGYTF
TRBV6-5	NA	NA	TRBJ2-1	TGTGCCAGCAGTTACTCGGGGGGCCGGTACAATGAGCAGTTCTTC	CASSYSGGRYNEQFF
TRBV30	NA	TRBD1	TRBJ2-6	TGTGCCTGGAACATACGAGGGATCACAGGGGGCACCAACGTCCTGACTTTC	CAWNIRGITGGTNVLTF
TRBV11-2	medium-sized	NA	TRBJ1-2	TGTGCCAGCAGCTTACGCAGGGCCAACCCTGGGTATGGCTACACCTTC	CASSLRRANPGYGYTF
TRBV3-1/TRBV3-2	NA	NA	TRBJ1-2	TGTGCCAGCAGCCAAGGGCCGGGGGGTTTTTATGGCTACACCTTC	CASSQGPGGFYGYTF
TRBV6-5	NA	NA	TRBJ2-7	TGTGCCAGCGTTAGATTACGGACCCTATCCTACGAGCAGTACTTC	CASVRLRTLSYEQYF
TRBV6-2/TRBV6-3	once	NA	TRBJ1-3	TGTGCCAGCAGTTCGGGACTTACAGCCTCTGGAAACACCATATATTTT	CASSSGLTASGNTIYF
TRBV5-1	few	NA	TRBJ2-7	TGCGCCAGCAGCTCCGGACGCCGGGACACCTCCTACGAGCAGTACTTC	CASSSGRRDTSYEQYF
TRBV9	NA	TRBD1	TRBJ1-3	TGTGCCAGCAGCGTGACCGGGACAGGGGGTACTGGAAACACCATATATTTT	CASSVTGTGGTGNTIYF
TRBV9	NA	TRBD2	TRBJ2-5	TGTGCCAGCAGCGTAGCAGCGGGAGTCCAAGAGACCCAGTACTTC	CASSVAAGVQETQYF
TRBV5-6	NA	TRBD1	TRBJ1-2	TGTGCCAGCAGCGGGGACAGATCTAACTATGGCTACACCTTC	CASSGDRSNYGYTF